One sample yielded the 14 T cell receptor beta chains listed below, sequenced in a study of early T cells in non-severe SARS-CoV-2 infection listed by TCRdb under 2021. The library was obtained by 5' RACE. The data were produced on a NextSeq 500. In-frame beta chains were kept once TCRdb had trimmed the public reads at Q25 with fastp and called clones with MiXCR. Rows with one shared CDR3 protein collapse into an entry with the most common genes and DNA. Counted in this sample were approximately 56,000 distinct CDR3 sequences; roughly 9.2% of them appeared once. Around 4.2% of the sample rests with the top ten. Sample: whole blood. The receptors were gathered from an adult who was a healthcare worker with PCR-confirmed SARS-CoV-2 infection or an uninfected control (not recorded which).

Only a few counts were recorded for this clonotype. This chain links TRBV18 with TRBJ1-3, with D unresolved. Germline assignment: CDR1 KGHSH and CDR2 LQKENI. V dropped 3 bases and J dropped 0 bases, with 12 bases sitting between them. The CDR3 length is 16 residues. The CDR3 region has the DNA TGTGCCAGCTCACCGGCGGGTTTCTCCTCTGGAAACACCATATATTTT. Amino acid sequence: CASSPAGFSSGNTIYF.

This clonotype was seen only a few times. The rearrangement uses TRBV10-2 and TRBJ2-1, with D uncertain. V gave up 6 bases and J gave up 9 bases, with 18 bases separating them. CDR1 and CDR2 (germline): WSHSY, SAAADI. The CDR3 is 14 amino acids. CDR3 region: CASRTPGRLGEQFF. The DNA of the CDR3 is TGCGCCAGCAGGACACCAGGCCGGTTGGGTGAGCAGTTCTTC.

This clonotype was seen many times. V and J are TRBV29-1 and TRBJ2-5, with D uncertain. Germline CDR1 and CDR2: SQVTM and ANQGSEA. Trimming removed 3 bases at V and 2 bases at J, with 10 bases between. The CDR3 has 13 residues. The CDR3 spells CSVEANLQETQYF. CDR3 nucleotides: TGCAGCGTTGAGGCCAACCTACAAGAGACCCAGTACTTC.

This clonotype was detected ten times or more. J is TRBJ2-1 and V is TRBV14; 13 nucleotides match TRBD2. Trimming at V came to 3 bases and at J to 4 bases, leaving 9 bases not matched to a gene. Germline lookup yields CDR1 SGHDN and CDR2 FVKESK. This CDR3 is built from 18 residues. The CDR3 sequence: CASSHGTSGAQGYNEQFF. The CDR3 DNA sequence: TGTGCCAGCAGCCACGGGACTAGCGGGGCCCAGGGATACAATGAGCAGTTCTTC.

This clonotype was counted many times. CDR3: CASRLPQTDTQYF. CDR3 sequence (DNA): TGTGCCAGCAGGCTACCCCAGACAGATACGCAGTATTTT. The V and J genes are TRBV7-2 and TRBJ2-3, with unresolved D. This CDR3 region has 13 residues. The V end lost 6 bases, the J end lost 3 bases, and 10 bases lay between the germline ends. The germline V gene has CDR1 SGHTA and CDR2 FQGNSA.

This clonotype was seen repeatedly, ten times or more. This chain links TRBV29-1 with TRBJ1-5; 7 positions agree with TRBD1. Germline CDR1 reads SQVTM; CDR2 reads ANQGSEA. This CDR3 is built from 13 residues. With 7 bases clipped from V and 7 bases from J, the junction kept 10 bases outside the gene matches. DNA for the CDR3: TGCAGCGGATCAGGGGGGTTAGGGCAGCCCCAGCATTTT. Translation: CSGSGGLGQPQHF.

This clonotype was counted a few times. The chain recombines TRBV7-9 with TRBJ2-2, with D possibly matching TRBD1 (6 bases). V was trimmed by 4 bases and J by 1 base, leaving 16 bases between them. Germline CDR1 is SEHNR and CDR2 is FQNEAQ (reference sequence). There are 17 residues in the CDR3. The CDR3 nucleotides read TGTGCCAGCAGCTCCGGAGCAGGGGCGAAGAACACCGGGGAGCTGTTTTTT. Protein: CASSSGAGAKNTGELFF.

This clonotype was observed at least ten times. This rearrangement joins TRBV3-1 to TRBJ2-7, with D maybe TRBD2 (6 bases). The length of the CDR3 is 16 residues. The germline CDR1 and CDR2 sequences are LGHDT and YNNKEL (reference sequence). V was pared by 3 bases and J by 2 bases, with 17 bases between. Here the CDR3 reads CASSHYLASKAYEQYF. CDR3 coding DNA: TGTGCCAGCAGCCATTATCTAGCGTCGAAGGCCTACGAGCAGTACTTC.

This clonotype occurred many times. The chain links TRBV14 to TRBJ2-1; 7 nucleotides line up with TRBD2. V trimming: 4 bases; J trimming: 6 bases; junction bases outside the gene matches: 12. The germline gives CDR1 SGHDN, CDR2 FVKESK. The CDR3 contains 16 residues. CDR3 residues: CASSPLANPLGNEQFF. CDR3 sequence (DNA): TGTGCCAGCAGCCCACTAGCGAACCCCCTGGGCAATGAGCAGTTCTTC.

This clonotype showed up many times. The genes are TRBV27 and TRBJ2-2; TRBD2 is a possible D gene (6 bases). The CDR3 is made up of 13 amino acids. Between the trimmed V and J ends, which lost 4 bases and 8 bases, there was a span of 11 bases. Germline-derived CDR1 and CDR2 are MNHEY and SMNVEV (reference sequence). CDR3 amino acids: CASSWAGGGELFF. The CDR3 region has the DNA TGTGCCAGCAGTTGGGCCGGAGGGGGGGAGCTGTTTTTT.

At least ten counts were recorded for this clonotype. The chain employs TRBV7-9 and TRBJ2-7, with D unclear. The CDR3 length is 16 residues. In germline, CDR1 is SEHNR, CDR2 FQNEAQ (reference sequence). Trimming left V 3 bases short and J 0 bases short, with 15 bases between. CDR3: CASSFKGSRSSYEQYF. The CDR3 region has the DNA TGTGCCAGCAGCTTCAAAGGATCAAGGAGCTCCTACGAGCAGTACTTC.

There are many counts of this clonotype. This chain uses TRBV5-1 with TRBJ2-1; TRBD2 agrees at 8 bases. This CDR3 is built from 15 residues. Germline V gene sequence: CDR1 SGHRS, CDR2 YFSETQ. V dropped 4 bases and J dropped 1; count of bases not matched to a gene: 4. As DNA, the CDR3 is TGCGCCAGCAGCCCGACTAGCGCATCCTACAATGAGCAGTTCTTC. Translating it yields CASSPTSASYNEQFF.

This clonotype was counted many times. The CDR3 DNA sequence: TGTGCCAGCAGCTTAGAGTTTAACACCGGGGAGCTGTTTTTT. Its protein product is CASSLEFNTGELFF. This chain uses TRBV7-9 with TRBJ2-2; D is unresolved. V was pared by 1 base and J by 2 bases, with 5 bases between. This CDR3 has 14 residues. CDR1 and CDR2 from the germline V gene are SEHNR and FQNEAQ (reference sequence).

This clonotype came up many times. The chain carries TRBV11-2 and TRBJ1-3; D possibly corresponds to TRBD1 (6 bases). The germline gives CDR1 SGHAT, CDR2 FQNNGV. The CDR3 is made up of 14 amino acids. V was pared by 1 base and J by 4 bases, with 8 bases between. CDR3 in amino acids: CASSLAQGGNTIYF. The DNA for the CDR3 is TGTGCCAGCAGCTTAGCACAGGGAGGAAACACCATATATTTT.